These 18 T cell receptor beta chains came from one sample sequenced in a study of T-cell memory formation after mild COVID-19. One entry per CDR3 protein, called by TCRdb with MiXCR from the 5' RACE reads. This sample carries roughly 250,000 distinct CDR3 sequences, approximately 16% of them seen once, and the ten largest clones take roughly 21%. Sequenced: PBMCs or a T cell subset sorted from them (not recorded which). The receptors stem from a man between 18 and 29 years old who had mild COVID-19 (a few samples of this study predate the infection). Cell type and time point are not known.

Only a few counts were recorded for this clonotype. The chain combines TRBV6-2 or TRBV6-3 with TRBJ1-5; D remains unclear. Germline V gene sequence: CDR1 MNHEY, CDR2 SVGEGT. The CDR3 runs to 13 residues. Trimming left V 3 bases short and J 7 bases short, with 10 bases between. This CDR3 is CASSYLGVQPQHF. The CDR3 region has the DNA TGTGCCAGCAGTTATTTGGGTGTGCAGCCCCAGCATTTT.

In this sample, this clonotype turned up many times. The rearrangement uses TRBV20-1 and TRBJ2-7; TRBD1 is a possible D gene (6 bases). Germline-derived CDR1 and CDR2 are DFQATT and SNEGSKA (reference sequence). V lost 5 bases, J lost 2 bases, and 10 bases lay in between. CDR3 length: 12 residues. CDR3 nucleotide sequence: TGCAGTGCTGTAGGGGACACCTACGAGCAGTACGTC. Amino acids: CSAVGDTYEQYV.

The J gene is TRBJ2-1, the V gene TRBV27; no definite D call. The V end lost 8 bases, the J end lost 0 bases, and 11 bases lay between the germline ends. This CDR3 is built from 14 residues. Germline V gives CDR1 MNHEY, CDR2 SMNVEV (reference sequence). This chain's CDR3 is CASRRDNSYNEQFF. In nucleotides, the CDR3 is TGTGCCAGCCGCAGAGACAACTCCTACAATGAGCAGTTCTTC.

The rearrangement links TRBV27 to TRBJ2-2; 15 bases are a match to TRBD2. Germline CDR1 is MNHEY and CDR2 is SMNVEV (reference sequence). V dropped 5 bases and J dropped 6; count of bases not matched to a gene: 7. CDR3 length: 17 amino acids. The CDR3 here is CASSGLAGGQYSGELFF. The CDR3 nucleotides are TGTGCCAGCAGTGGACTAGCGGGGGGGCAGTATTCCGGGGAGCTGTTTTTT.

This chain uses TRBV6-1 with TRBJ1-2; D not certain. V was cut by 5 bases and J by 8 bases, with 15 bases left in between. The CDR3 has 13 amino acids. The V gene's germline CDR1 is MNHNS and CDR2 SASEGT. CDR3 nucleotide sequence: TGTGCCAGCAGTAAGGGAGCCGCCGGGGGCTACACCTTC. It is translated as CASSKGAAGGYTF.

The rearrangement links TRBV23-1 to TRBJ2-7; 10 bases fit TRBD1. TRBV23-1 is labeled an ORF, and its function is uncertain. This CDR3 region has 17 residues. Losses at the gene ends were 4 bases for V and 0 bases for J; bases not matched to a gene: 9. The CDR3 region has the DNA TGCGCCAGCAGTCCTCACCGGGGGACAGGGGTCTCCTACGAGCAGTACGTC. Amino acids: CASSPHRGTGVSYEQYV.

V and J are TRBV7-9 and TRBJ1-3; a possible D gene is TRBD1 (5 bases). The V end was cut by 4 bases, the J end by 4 bases, with 14 bases between. This CDR3 comprises 15 residues. The V gene's germline CDR1 is SEHNR and CDR2 FQNEAQ (reference sequence). The CDR3 sequence is CASSYPGGSGNTIYF. For the CDR3, the DNA is TGTGCCAGCAGCTATCCCGGGGGATCCGGAAACACCATATATTTT.

The rearrangement links TRBV4-1 to TRBJ2-5, with a weak D call TRBD2 (6 bases). The CDR3 has 15 amino acids. Trimming cost V 0 bases and J 2 bases, with 10 bases left between them. Germline-derived CDR1 and CDR2 are MGHRA and YSYEKL. The CDR3 reads CASSQELGGQETQYF. The CDR3 bases are TGCGCCAGCAGCCAAGAGCTAGGAGGGCAAGAGACCCAGTACTTC.

The CDR3 protein is CASSSGHSGKNIQYF. The CDR3 nucleotides read TGCGCCAGCAGCTCTGGACACTCCGGCAAAAACATTCAGTACTTC. The V and J genes are TRBV5-1 and TRBJ2-4; TRBD1 is a possible D gene (5 bases). Germline V CDR1 and CDR2: SGHRS, YFSETQ. This CDR3 spans 15 amino acids. V shed 3 bases and J shed 3 bases, with 13 bases lying between them.

This clonotype has more than one count but fewer than ten. This sequence joins TRBV6-6 and TRBJ2-5, with D tentatively TRBD1 (6 bases). The CDR3 sequence is 15 residues long. Germline CDR1 is MNHNY and CDR2 is SVGAGI (reference sequence). Trimming took off 8 bases at V and 2 bases at J, with 18 bases between the two ends. The CDR3 spells CASEGVKKGQETQYF. CDR3 nucleotide sequence: TGTGCCAGCGAGGGGGTGAAAAAGGGACAAGAGACCCAGTACTTC.

The V call is TRBV11-1, the J call TRBJ2-1; 9 bases line up with TRBD1. Germline assignment: CDR1 SGHAT and CDR2 FQDESV (reference sequence). With 2 bases clipped from V and 5 bases from J, the junction kept 10 bases outside the gene matches. CDR3 size: 17 residues. The chain's CDR3 is CASSLFPPGTGNNEQFF. In nucleotides, the CDR3 is TGTGCCAGCAGCTTATTTCCTCCCGGGACAGGGAACAATGAGCAGTTCTTC.

The V call is TRBV6-5, the J call TRBJ2-5; TRBD1 agrees at 9 bases. Per the germline V gene, CDR1 is MNHEY and CDR2 is SVGAGI. V was clipped by 5 bases and J by 5 bases; unmatched bases: 9. CDR3 length equals 15 residues. DNA for the CDR3: TGTGCCAGCAGTATCCGGGACAGGGAGTGGGAGACCCAGTACTTC. This sequence encodes CASSIRDREWETQYF.

The CDR3 coding sequence is TGTGCCAGCAGTTTTCGGATCACCTACGAGCAGTACTTC. Residues: CASSFRITYEQYF. The chain employs TRBV12-3 or TRBV12-4 and TRBJ2-7, with D uncertain. The CDR3 contains 13 residues. Trimming stripped 3 bases from V and 2 bases from J, with 8 bases between.

The chain employs TRBV2 and TRBJ1-4; TRBD1 is a possible D gene (6 bases). Trimming shortened V by 5 bases and J by 7 bases, and 14 bases separated the two germline ends. Germline V gene lookup returns CDR1 SNHLY and CDR2 FYNNEI. The CDR3 is made up of 14 amino acids. The CDR3 DNA follows: TGTGCCAGCAGTCCCGGGACATCGGGTGAAAAACTGTTTTTT. Amino acids: CASSPGTSGEKLFF.

This rearrangement joins TRBV7-9 to TRBJ2-7; unclear D gene. This CDR3 is 12 amino acids long. Germline CDR1 is SEHNR and CDR2 is FQNEAQ (reference sequence). Trimming took off 2 bases at V and 1 base at J, with 3 bases between the two ends. The CDR3 DNA follows: TGTGCCAGCAGCTTAAGGTCCTACGAGCAGTACTTC. It codes for CASSLRSYEQYF.

This clonotype was counted a few times. This rearrangement joins TRBV7-9 to TRBJ2-5, with D tentatively TRBD1 (6 bases). CDR3 length equals 12 residues. The V end was cut by 6 bases, the J end by 5 bases, with 10 bases between. Germline V CDR1 and CDR2: SEHNR, FQNEAQ (reference sequence). As DNA, the CDR3 is TGTGCCAGCAGACTCAGGGGTGAGACCCAGTACTTC. This codes for CASRLRGETQYF.

This clonotype has at least ten counts. CDR3 in amino acids: CASSLSVQETQYF. The CDR3, as DNA: TGCGCCAGCAGCTTGTCAGTCCAAGAGACCCAGTACTTC. The rearrangement joins TRBV5-1 to TRBJ2-5; D not resolved. V was cut by 1 base and J by 1 base, with 5 bases left in between. This CDR3 is 13 amino acids long. Germline V lookup: CDR1 SGHRS, CDR2 YFSETQ. Based on the CDR3 plus reference TRBV5-1 and TRBJ2-5, the full variable domain is KAGVTQTPRYLIKTRGQQVTLSCSPISGHRSVSWYQQTPGQGLQFLFEYFSETQRNKGNFPGRFSGRQFSNSRSEMNVSTLELGDSALYLCASSLSVQETQYFGPGTRLLVL.

The chain links TRBV12-3 or TRBV12-4 to TRBJ2-3; D possibly corresponds to TRBD2 (6 bases). This CDR3 region has 15 residues. Trimming stripped 6 bases from V and 1 base from J, with 14 bases between. The CDR3 nucleotides are TGTGCCAGCAGCCTGGCGGGGCTCGGCACAGATACGCAGTATTTT. This translates into CASSLAGLGTDTQYF.